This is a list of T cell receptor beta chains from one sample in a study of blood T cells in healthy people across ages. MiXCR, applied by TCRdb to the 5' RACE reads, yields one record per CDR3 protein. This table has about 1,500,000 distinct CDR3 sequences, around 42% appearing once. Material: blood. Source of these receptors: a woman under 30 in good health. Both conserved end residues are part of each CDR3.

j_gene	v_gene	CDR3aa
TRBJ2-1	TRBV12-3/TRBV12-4	CASSSPWSGGGSNEQFF
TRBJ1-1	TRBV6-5	CASRYGRYTEAFF
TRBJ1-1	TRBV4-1	CASRNRAKNTEAFF
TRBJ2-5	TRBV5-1	CASGLAGRTVETQYF
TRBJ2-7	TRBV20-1	CSARDRNPYEQYF
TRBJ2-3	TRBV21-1	CASSKRQVTDTQYF
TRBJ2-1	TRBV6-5	CASRLQGISYNEQFF
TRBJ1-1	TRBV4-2	CASSQVGRITEAFF
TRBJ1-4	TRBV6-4	CASRSREATNEKLFF
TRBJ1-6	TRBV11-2	CASSPPGGSYNSPLHF
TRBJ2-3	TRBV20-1	CSERRGGRDTQYF
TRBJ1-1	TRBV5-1	CASSPGTGDYTEAFF
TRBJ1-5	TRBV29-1	CSVDRQRIATQPQHF
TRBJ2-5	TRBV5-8	CASSIGTGQLRETQYF
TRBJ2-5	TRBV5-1	CASSQAGGQQETQYF
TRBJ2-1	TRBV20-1	CSAGSVWTGDREQFF
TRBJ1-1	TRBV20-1	CSAEGTGSTEAFF
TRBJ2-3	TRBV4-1	CASSQDVTGAGRTDTQYF
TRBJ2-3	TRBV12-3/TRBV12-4	CASRAGPDTQYF
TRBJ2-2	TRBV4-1	CASSQGGANTGELFF
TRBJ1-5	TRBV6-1	CASSAGTGINNQPQHF
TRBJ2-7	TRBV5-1	CASSLGATSGSYYEQYF
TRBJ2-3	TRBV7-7	CVSSLGPTPPSTDTQYF
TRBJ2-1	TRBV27	CASSRPRGPDNEQFF
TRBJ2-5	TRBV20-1	CSAMMGAQETQYF
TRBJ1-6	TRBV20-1	CSGLGRVGSPLHF
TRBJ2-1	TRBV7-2	CASSLRVFYNEQFF
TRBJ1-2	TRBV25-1	CASSGTEYYGYTF
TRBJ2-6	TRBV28	CASARGRRSSGANVLTF
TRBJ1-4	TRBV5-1	CASSFPGVDKKLFF
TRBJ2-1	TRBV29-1	CSVGTGYNEQFF
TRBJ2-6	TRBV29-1	CSVVGGSGANVLTF
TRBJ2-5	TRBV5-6	CASSLWTEETQYF
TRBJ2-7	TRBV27	CASSLSRGGVYEQYF
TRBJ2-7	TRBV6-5	CASSYSLIGAGVGSYEQYF
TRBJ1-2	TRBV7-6	CASSQGAAGQGSDGYTF
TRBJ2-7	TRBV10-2	CASSDGLDPPHEQYF
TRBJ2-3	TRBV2	CASEGLAATDTQYF
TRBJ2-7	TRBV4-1	CASSLTLGTSFYEQYF
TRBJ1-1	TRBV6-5	CASSYRYEAFF
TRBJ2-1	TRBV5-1	CASSLNAGTYEQFF
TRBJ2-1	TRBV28	CASSSGPGLAYEQFF
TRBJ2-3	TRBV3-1	CASSPGLVTDTQYF
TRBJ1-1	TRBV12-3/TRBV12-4	CASSRLSTEAFF
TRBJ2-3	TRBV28	CASSSPGQGLRSTDTQYF
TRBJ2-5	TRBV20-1	CSAPGHGSETQYF